Following are 26 T cell receptor beta chains from one sample sequenced in a study of OX40 agonist ivuxolimab in advanced cancers. The table came from immunoSEQ multiplex PCR; TCRdb's copy has only in-frame clones and leaves some out. The table has about 120,000 clones, approximately 89% seen once. The specimen was CD4+ or CD8+ T cells sorted from blood, collected in a trial of the OX40 agonist ivuxolimab. These receptors were collected from an adult with an advanced solid tumor such as melanoma, head and neck, liver or kidney cancer.

This chain connects TRBV5-6 to TRBJ2-7, with D maybe TRBD2 (5 bases). CDR1 and CDR2 (germline): SGHDT, YYEEEE. The ends were cut back, 5 bases at V and 2 bases at J, with 14 bases in the middle. The CDR3 runs to 14 residues. The CDR3 protein is CASRLTGNTYEQYF. As DNA, the CDR3 is TGTGCCAGCAGATTGACGGGGAACACCTACGAGCAGTACTTC.

This clone was observed a single time. This chain joins TRBV6-6 and TRBJ1-2; TRBD1 agrees at 7 bases. This CDR3 has 16 amino acids. Per germline, CDR1 MNHNY and CDR2 SVGAGI (reference sequence). The trim removed 2 bases at V and 8 bases at J, leaving 14 bases unmatched. The CDR3 coding sequence is TGTGCCAGCAGTTACGGAGATCCAGGGGGTATGGGGGGCTACACCTTC. It is translated as CASSYGDPGGMGGYTF.

This clone has a single count. This sequence joins TRBV28 and TRBJ1-1, with unresolved D. The V end lost 4 bases, the J end lost 5 bases, and 8 bases lay between the germline ends. This CDR3 has 12 residues. Germline V gene lookup returns CDR1 MDHEN and CDR2 SYDVKM. The DNA for the CDR3 is TGTGCCAGCAGTTCTTTCTGGACTGAAGCTTTCTTT. Its protein is CASSSFWTEAFF.

This sequence joins TRBV5-4 and TRBJ2-7; D not resolved. The CDR3 is 15 residues long. The V gene lost 1 base and the J gene lost 2 bases, with 13 bases spanning the gap. CDR1 SGHNT and CDR2 YYREEE come from the germline V gene (reference sequence). The CDR3 sequence: CASSLYRHSAYEQYF. The CDR3 coding sequence is TGTGCCAGCAGCTTGTATCGTCACTCCGCCTACGAGCAGTACTTC.

This clone occurred once. The V gene is TRBV7-3, the J gene TRBJ1-1, with 9 bases matching TRBD1. The CDR3 has 12 residues. The V segment lost 5 bases and the J segment 7 bases; nucleotides outside the gene matches: 2. CDR1 and CDR2 from the germline V gene are SGHTA and FQGTGA. The DNA of the CDR3 is TGTGCCAGCAGCCCGACAGGGGGTGAAGCTTTCTTT. Protein product: CASSPTGGEAFF.

V gene TRBV7-3 combines with J gene TRBJ2-1, with 8 bases that match TRBD2. Germline trimming cut 5 bases from V and 4 bases from J; bases unmatched to any gene: 7. The CDR3 contains 15 residues. Germline CDR1 reads SGHTA; CDR2 reads FQGTGA. The CDR3 DNA reads as TGTGCCAGCAGCCCTCGGGAGGGGGGTTACAATGAGCAGTTCTTC. Translating gives CASSPREGGYNEQFF. Using reference TRBV7-3 and TRBJ2-1 for the parts outside the CDR3, the full variable domain is GAGVSQTPSNKVTEKGKYVELRCDPISGHTALYWYRQSLGQGPEFLIYFQGTGAADDSGLPNDRFFAVRPEGSVSTLKIQRTERGDSAVYLCASSPREGGYNEQFFGPGTRLTVL.

This clone has only one observation. V gene TRBV5-1 combines with J gene TRBJ2-1; D not certain. The V gene's germline CDR1 is SGHRS and CDR2 YFSETQ. Trimming removed 0 bases at V and 2 bases at J, with 9 bases between. The CDR3 is 15 residues long. The CDR3: CASSLGDQAYNEQFF. CDR3 DNA: TGCGCCAGCAGCTTGGGGGATCAGGCCTACAATGAGCAGTTCTTC.

The sample holds a few counts of this clone. This chain links TRBV14 with TRBJ1-2, with D uncertain. There are 12 residues in the CDR3. Germline CDR1 SGHDN, CDR2 FVKESK. V lost 1 base to trimming and J lost 3 bases, with 3 bases between them. The CDR3 spells CASSQGYYGYTF. The CDR3 nucleotides are TGTGCCAGCAGCCAAGGATACTATGGCTACACCTTC.

This chain connects TRBV6-1 to TRBJ2-5, with D tentatively TRBD1 or TRBD2 (7 bases each). The germline V gene encodes CDR1 MNHNS and CDR2 SASEGT. CDR3 size: 15 residues. The ends were cut back, 3 bases at V and 4 bases at J, with 15 bases in the middle. CDR3 residues: CASSDPGGASETQYF. The CDR3 DNA sequence: TGTGCCAGCAGTGACCCAGGGGGGGCGTCAGAGACCCAGTACTTC.

The rearrangement links TRBV2 to TRBJ2-2; 8 nucleotides match TRBD2. The CDR3 is made up of 14 amino acids. The germline V gene encodes CDR1 SNHLY and CDR2 FYNNEI. The junction had 6 bases not matched to a gene; V was cut back by 8 bases and J by 4 bases. CDR3 nucleotides: TGTGCCAGCCAAGCGGGGGTAACCACCGGGGAGCTGTTTTTT. Translation gives CASQAGVTTGELFF. The full variable domain, its missing parts supplied by reference TRBV2 and TRBJ2-2, is EPEVTQTPSHQVTQMGQEVILRCVPISNHLYFYWYRQILGQKVEFLVSFYNNEISEKSEIFDDQFSVERPDGSNFTLKIRSTKLEDSAMYFCASQAGVTTGELFFGEGSRLTVL.

The rearrangement uses TRBV9 and TRBJ1-4; no clear D gene. Germline V gene lookup returns CDR1 SGDLS and CDR2 YYNGEE. The ends were cut back, 0 bases at V and 2 bases at J, with 5 bases in the middle. CDR3 size: 14 residues. For the CDR3, the DNA is TGTGCCAGCAGCGTAGCCAGTACTAATGAAAAACTGTTTTTT. Translation gives CASSVASTNEKLFF.

This clone was counted only a few times. This rearrangement joins TRBV6-1 to TRBJ1-5, with D tentatively TRBD1 (6 bases). The V end was cut by 6 bases, the J end by 1 base, with 10 bases between. Germline CDR1 reads MNHNS; CDR2 reads SASEGT. The CDR3 covers 14 residues. CDR3 DNA sequence: TGTGCCAGCAGCCTCGGACAGAGCAATCAGCCCCAGCATTTT. Protein product: CASSLGQSNQPQHF.

The chain combines TRBV5-1 with TRBJ1-1, with no clear D. CDR1 and CDR2 from the germline V gene are SGHRS and YFSETQ. The CDR3 has 14 amino acids. V lost 0 bases and J lost 0, with 6 bases in between. This CDR3 reads CASSLGRLNTEAFF. The CDR3 bases are TGCGCCAGCAGCTTGGGGAGACTGAACACTGAAGCTTTCTTT.

The table lists this clone with a count of one. The V gene is TRBV6-1, the J gene TRBJ2-7; the D is unclear. V was shortened by 2 bases and J by 10 bases, with 15 bases between the two germline ends. Germline V lookup: CDR1 MNHNS, CDR2 SASEGT. The CDR3 extends over 13 amino acids. The chain's CDR3 is CASSESSGVGQYF. The CDR3 DNA is TGTGCCAGCAGTGAATCCTCTGGGGTGGGACAGTACTTC.

The V and J genes are TRBV29-1 and TRBJ2-1; D is undetermined. V dropped 2 bases and J dropped 1 base, with 12 bases sitting between them. Germline V gene data show CDR1 as SQVTM and CDR2 as ANQGSEA. The CDR3 consists of 15 residues. The CDR3 DNA follows: TGCAGCGTTGAACACCCGAGTATTTCCTACAATGAGCAGTTCTTC. The encoded protein is CSVEHPSISYNEQFF.

The chain combines TRBV19 with TRBJ1-1, with D unresolved. Trimming removed 4 bases from V and 8 bases from J, with 11 bases in between. Germline V gives CDR1 LNHDA, CDR2 SQIVND (reference sequence). CDR3 length: 12 amino acids. The CDR3 DNA follows: TGTGCCAGTAGTAAGAGTTCGACAGAAGCTTTCTTT. Its protein is CASSKSSTEAFF. Full variable domain (remainder filled in from reference TRBV19 and TRBJ1-1): DGGITQSPKYLFRKEGQNVTLSCEQNLNHDAMYWYRQDPGQGLRLIYYSQIVNDFQKGDIAEGYSVSREKKESFPLTVTSAQKNPTAFYLCASSKSSTEAFFGQGTRLTVV.

The CDR3 here is CASSQERQRIDTIYF. The DNA of the CDR3 is TGTGCCAGCAGCCAAGAGAGGCAGAGAATAGACACCATATATTTT. The V gene is TRBV4-2, the J gene TRBJ1-3, with D uncertain. Trimming stripped 0 bases from V and 8 bases from J, with 14 bases between. The CDR3 has 15 residues. The germline V gene has CDR1 LGHNA and CDR2 YNFKEQ.

The V call is TRBV5-6, the J call TRBJ2-2, with 7 bases aligning to TRBD1. With 10 bases clipped from V and 4 bases from J, the junction kept 7 bases outside the gene matches. Germline V gene data show CDR1 as SGHDT and CDR2 as YYEEEE. The CDR3 totals 13 residues. The CDR3 here is CAGATGVTGELFF. CDR3 DNA: TGTGCCGGGGCTACAGGGGTCACCGGGGAGCTGTTTTTT.

The chain recombines TRBV19 with TRBJ1-4, with D possibly matching TRBD1 (6 bases). The V end lost 5 bases, the J end lost 7 bases, and 17 bases lay between the germline ends. Germline CDR1 reads LNHDA; CDR2 reads SQIVND (reference sequence). The CDR3 sequence is 15 residues long. As DNA, the CDR3 is TGTGCCAGTAGTCCCCCAGGGGCGAGCGGTGAAAAACTGTTTTTT. Amino acids: CASSPPGASGEKLFF. The entire variable domain, with the rest obtained from reference TRBV19 and TRBJ1-4, is as follows: DGGITQSPKYLFRKEGQNVTLSCEQNLNHDAMYWYRQDPGQGLRLIYYSQIVNDFQKGDIAEGYSVSREKKESFPLTVTSAQKNPTAFYLCASSPPGASGEKLFFGSGTQLSVL.

The chain couples TRBV7-9 to TRBJ2-2, with D maybe TRBD2 (6 bases). This CDR3 region has 14 residues. Germline V lookup: CDR1 SEHNR, CDR2 FQNEAQ (reference sequence). V was clipped by 5 bases and J by 4 bases, with 11 bases between them. The CDR3 DNA follows: TGTGCCAGCAGCCCGGGACTCAGCACCGGGGAGCTGTTTTTT. It codes for CASSPGLSTGELFF.

The gene calls are TRBV5-1 and TRBJ1-4, with D perhaps matching TRBD1 (6 bases). This CDR3 has 16 amino acids. The germline V and J ends were trimmed by 3 bases and 5 bases, with 17 bases remaining between them. Germline lookup yields CDR1 SGHRS and CDR2 YFSETQ. CDR3 sequence reads: CASSWDGQLYNEKLFF. For the CDR3, the DNA is TGCGCCAGCAGCTGGGACGGACAGCTTTACAATGAAAAACTGTTTTTT.

CDR3 amino acids: CASSIRDPGSGNTIYF. CDR3 nucleotide sequence: TGTGCCAGTAGTATAAGGGACCCAGGCTCTGGAAACACCATATATTTT. The chain couples TRBV19 to TRBJ1-3; D is possibly TRBD1 (5 bases). This CDR3 contains 16 residues. V dropped 2 bases and J dropped 0 bases, with 11 bases sitting between them. The germline V gene has CDR1 LNHDA and CDR2 SQIVND (reference sequence).

This clone appeared a single time. The chain employs TRBV11-3 and TRBJ2-1; tentatively, D is TRBD2 (5 bases). The V gene lost 0 bases and the J gene lost 5 bases, with 5 bases spanning the gap. The CDR3 length is 13 residues. Germline V gene lookup returns CDR1 SGHNT and CDR2 YENEEA. CDR3 amino acids: CASSLDGNNEQFF. In DNA form, the CDR3 reads TGTGCCAGCAGCTTAGACGGGAACAATGAGCAGTTCTTC. Drawing the rest from reference TRBV11-3 and TRBJ2-1, the complete variable domain is EAGVVQSPRYKIIEKKQPVAFWCNPISGHNTLYWYLQNLGQGPELLIRYENEEAVDDSQLPKDRFSAERLKGVDSTLKIQPAELGDSAVYLCASSLDGNNEQFFGPGTRLTVL.

The rearrangement links TRBV6-5 to TRBJ2-1; the match to TRBD2 covers 14 bases. The V segment lost 4 bases and the J segment 15 bases; nucleotides outside the gene matches: 8. Germline lookup yields CDR1 MNHEY and CDR2 SVGAGI. The CDR3 is 14 amino acids. This CDR3 reads CASSSRLAGGPGFF. DNA for the CDR3: TGTGCCAGCAGTTCCCGACTAGCGGGAGGGCCGGGGTTCTTC.

This chain joins TRBV15 and TRBJ2-7; no definite D call. Trimming cost V 0 bases and J 5 bases, with 14 bases left between them. The CDR3 runs 15 residues. Germline V gene lookup returns CDR1 LNHNV and CDR2 YYDKDF (reference sequence). The CDR3 region is CATSRDWGKWNEQYF. Written as DNA, the CDR3 is TGTGCCACCAGCAGAGATTGGGGAAAGTGGAACGAGCAGTACTTC.

V is TRBV9 and J is TRBJ2-1; 8 nucleotides align to TRBD2. Germline values: CDR1 SGDLS, CDR2 YYNGEE. The ends lost 4 bases at V and 1 base at J; junction bases unmatched: 7. There are 16 residues in the CDR3. CDR3 protein: CASSPGGGFSYNEQFF. CDR3 DNA sequence: TGTGCCAGCAGCCCCGGGGGGGGATTTTCCTACAATGAGCAGTTCTTC.